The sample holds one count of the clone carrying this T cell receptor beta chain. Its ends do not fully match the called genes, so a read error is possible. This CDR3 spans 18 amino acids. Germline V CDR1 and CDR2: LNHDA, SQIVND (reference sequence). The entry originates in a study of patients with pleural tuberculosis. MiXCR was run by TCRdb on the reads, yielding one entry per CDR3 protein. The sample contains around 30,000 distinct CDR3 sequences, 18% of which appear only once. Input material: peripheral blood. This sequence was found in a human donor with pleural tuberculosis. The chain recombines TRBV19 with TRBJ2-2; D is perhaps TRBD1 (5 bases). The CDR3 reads CSSIIDGLGRVNTGELFF. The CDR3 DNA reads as TGTTCCAGTATTATAGACGGTTTAGGCAGGGTGAACACCGGGGAGCTGTTTTTT.